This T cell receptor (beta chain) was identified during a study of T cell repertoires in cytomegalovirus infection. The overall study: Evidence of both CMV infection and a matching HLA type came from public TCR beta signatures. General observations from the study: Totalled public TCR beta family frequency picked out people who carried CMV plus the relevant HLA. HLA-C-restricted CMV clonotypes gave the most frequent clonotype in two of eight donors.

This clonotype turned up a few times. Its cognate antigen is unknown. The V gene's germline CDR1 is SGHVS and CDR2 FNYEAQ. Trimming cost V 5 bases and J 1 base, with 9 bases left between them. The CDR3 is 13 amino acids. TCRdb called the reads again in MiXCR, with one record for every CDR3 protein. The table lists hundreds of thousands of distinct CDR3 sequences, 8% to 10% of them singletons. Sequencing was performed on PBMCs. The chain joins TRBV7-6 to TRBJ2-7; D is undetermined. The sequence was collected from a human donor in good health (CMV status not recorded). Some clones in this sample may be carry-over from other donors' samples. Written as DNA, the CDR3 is TGTGCCAGCAGCACCGGCCGGTCCTACGAGCAGTACTTC. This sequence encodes CASSTGRSYEQYF. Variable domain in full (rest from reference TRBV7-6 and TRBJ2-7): GAGVSQSPRYKVTKRGQDVALRCDPISGHVSLYWYRQALGQGPEFLTYFNYEAQQDKSGLPNDRFSAERPEGSISTLTIQRTEQRDSAMYRCASSTGRSYEQYFGPGTRLTVT.